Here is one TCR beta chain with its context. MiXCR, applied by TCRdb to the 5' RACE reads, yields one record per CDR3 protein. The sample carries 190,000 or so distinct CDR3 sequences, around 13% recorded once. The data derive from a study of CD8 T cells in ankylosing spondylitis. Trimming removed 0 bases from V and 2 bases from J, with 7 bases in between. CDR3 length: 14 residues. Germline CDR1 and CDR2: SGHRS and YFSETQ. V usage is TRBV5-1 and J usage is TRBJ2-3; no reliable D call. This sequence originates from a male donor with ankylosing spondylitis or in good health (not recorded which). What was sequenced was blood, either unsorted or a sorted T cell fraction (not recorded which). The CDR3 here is CASSLADNTDTQYF. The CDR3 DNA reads TGCGCCAGCAGCTTGGCAGACAACACAGATACGCAGTATTTT.